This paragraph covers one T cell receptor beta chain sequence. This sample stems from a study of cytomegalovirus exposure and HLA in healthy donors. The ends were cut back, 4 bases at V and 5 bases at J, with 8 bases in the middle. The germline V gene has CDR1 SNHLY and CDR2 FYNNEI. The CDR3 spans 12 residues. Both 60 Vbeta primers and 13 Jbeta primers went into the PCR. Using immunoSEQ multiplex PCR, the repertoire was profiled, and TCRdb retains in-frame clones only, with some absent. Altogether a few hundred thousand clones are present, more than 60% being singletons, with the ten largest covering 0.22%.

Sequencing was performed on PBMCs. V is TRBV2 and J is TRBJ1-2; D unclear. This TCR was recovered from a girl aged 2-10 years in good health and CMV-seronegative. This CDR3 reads CASSAGGYGYTF. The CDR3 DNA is TGTGCCAGCAGTGCCGGCGGATATGGCTACACCTTC.